The 28 T cell receptor beta chains presented below share a single source sample, sequenced in a study of T-cell memory formation after mild COVID-19. TCRdb re-called the 5' RACE reads through MiXCR, storing one row per CDR3 protein. The repertoire holds 270,000 or so distinct CDR3 sequences, with under 20% as singletons. Sample: PBMCs or a T cell subset sorted from them (not recorded which). These receptors all come from a man aged 18 to 35 who had mild COVID-19 (a few samples of this study predate the infection). Cell type and time point are not known.

The chain recombines TRBV5-6 with TRBJ1-6, with D hard to call. V lost 2 bases and J 9 bases, leaving 9 bases between the germline ends. Looked up from germline, CDR1 is SGHDT and CDR2 is YYEEEE. The CDR3 has 13 residues. The DNA for the CDR3 is TGTGCCAGCAGCTTCGTTACGGGTTCACCCCTCCACTTT. Amino acid sequence: CASSFVTGSPLHF.

Only a few counts were recorded for this clonotype. This chain uses TRBV4-2 with TRBJ1-4; D may be TRBD1 (6 bases). Germline V gives CDR1 LGHNA, CDR2 YNFKEQ. V was clipped by 3 bases and J by 5 bases, with 13 bases between them. The CDR3 is 15 residues long. The CDR3 DNA is TGTGCCAGCAGCCAGCCCGACAGGCTGAATGAAAAACTGTTTTTT. Its translation is CASSQPDRLNEKLFF.

This clonotype has ten or more counts. The chain links TRBV5-1 to TRBJ2-7; D is possibly TRBD1 or TRBD2 (5 bases each). CDR1 is SGHRS and CDR2 is YFSETQ in the germline V gene. V dropped 1 base and J dropped 3 bases, with 11 bases sitting between them. The CDR3 runs 14 residues. CDR3 loop: CASSLYGTDYEQYV. DNA for the CDR3: TGCGCCAGCAGCTTGTACGGGACGGACTACGAGCAGTACGTC.

V gene TRBV11-2 combines with J gene TRBJ2-7; D possibly corresponds to TRBD2 (6 bases). The V end was cut by 0 bases, the J end by 6 bases, with 15 bases between. The CDR3 has 15 residues. CDR1 and CDR2 (germline): SGHAT, FQNNGV. In DNA, the CDR3 is TGTGCCAGCAGCTTAGAGGGACTCCCCTGCCGCGAGCAGTACGTC. Translated: CASSLEGLPCREQYV.

This clonotype has just a few counts. The chain combines TRBV7-9 with TRBJ2-3, with TRBD1 matching 8 bases. From germline, CDR1 is SEHNR and CDR2 FQNEAQ (reference sequence). CDR3 length: 16 residues. Trimming at V came to 3 bases and at J to 1 base, leaving 6 bases not matched to a gene. CDR3 sequence (DNA): TGTGCCAGCAGCTTTCGACAGGGGTACGGCACAGATACGCAGTATTTT. Encoded protein: CASSFRQGYGTDTQYF.

This rearrangement joins TRBV5-1 to TRBJ2-5; D might be TRBD1 (5 bases). The germline gives CDR1 SGHRS, CDR2 YFSETQ. The V gene lost 9 bases and the J gene lost 0 bases, with 12 bases spanning the gap. This CDR3 has 13 residues. CDR3 DNA sequence: TGCGCCACTGCCGACAGTCACCAAGAGACCCAGTACTTC. This translates into CATADSHQETQYF.

This chain links TRBV7-9 with TRBJ2-6; D not resolved. The ends were cut back, 4 bases at V and 0 bases at J, with 7 bases in the middle. The CDR3 consists of 15 residues. The germline V gene has CDR1 SEHNR and CDR2 FQNEAQ (reference sequence). The CDR3 reads CASSWILSGANVLTF. For the CDR3, the DNA is TGTGCCAGCAGCTGGATCCTCTCTGGGGCCAACGTCCTGACTTTC.

This clonotype was detected a few times. This chain joins TRBV5-1 and TRBJ2-7; maybe TRBD1 (5 bases). Trimming took 4 bases from V and 1 from J, leaving 12 bases between them. CDR1 and CDR2 from the germline V gene are SGHRS and YFSETQ. The CDR3 is made up of 14 amino acids. The CDR3 loop is CASSTDSRSYEQYF. CDR3 in DNA: TGCGCCAGCAGCACTGACAGCAGATCCTACGAGCAGTACTTC.

This clonotype was detected ten times or more. This chain links TRBV5-1 with TRBJ1-5, with unresolved D. This CDR3 is built from 14 residues. The V end was cut by 7 bases, the J end by 3 bases, with 14 bases between. The germline V gene has CDR1 SGHRS and CDR2 YFSETQ. CDR3 DNA sequence: TGCGCCAGCTCTCTCGACGGGAACAATCAGCCCCAGCATTTT. Protein product: CASSLDGNNQPQHF.

The J gene is TRBJ2-7, the V gene TRBV6-5; D perhaps matches TRBD1 (5 bases). CDR3 length equals 14 residues. Per germline, CDR1 MNHEY and CDR2 SVGAGI. Deletions cut 6 bases from V and 6 bases from J, with 18 bases between. This CDR3 reads CASRPQGYDSEQYF. In DNA form, the CDR3 reads TGTGCCAGCAGACCCCAGGGATACGATTCCGAGCAGTACTTC.

This clonotype was observed a few times. The chain recombines TRBV12-3 or TRBV12-4 with TRBJ2-3, with D uncertain. CDR3 size: 15 residues. V was pared by 6 bases and J by 7 bases, with 20 bases between. The CDR3 sequence: CASSEVPGGIYTQYF. The CDR3 nucleotides read TGTGCCAGCAGCGAAGTCCCGGGTGGAATATATACGCAGTATTTT.

The chain employs TRBV10-3 and TRBJ1-3; D gene ambiguous. The CDR3 totals 11 residues. Trimming removed 5 bases from V and 5 bases from J, with 4 bases in between. The germline V gene has CDR1 ENHRY and CDR2 SYGVKD. The CDR3 spells CAISTRNTIYF. CDR3 DNA: TGTGCCATCAGTACAAGAAACACCATATATTTT.

In its sample, this clonotype was seen many times. The rearrangement links TRBV5-6 to TRBJ1-5; D gene ambiguous. The CDR3 is made up of 15 amino acids. Germline loops: CDR1 SGHDT, CDR2 YYEEEE. Trimming took off 5 bases at V and 1 base at J, with 13 bases between the two ends. The CDR3 bases are TGTGCCAGCAGTAAGACCTCTGGAAGCAATCAGCCCCAGCATTTT. This gives the protein CASSKTSGSNQPQHF.

The gene calls are TRBV5-1 and TRBJ2-2; D gene uncertain. Trimming took off 4 bases at V and 1 base at J, with 11 bases between the two ends. The CDR3 sequence is 15 residues long. Germline V gene lookup returns CDR1 SGHRS and CDR2 YFSETQ. The CDR3 coding sequence is TGCGCCAGCAGCCCGTGGACGGTGAACACCGGGGAGCTGTTTTTT. This encodes CASSPWTVNTGELFF.

This clonotype has more than one count but fewer than ten. The rearrangement links TRBV5-1 to TRBJ2-7; 7 bases line up with TRBD1. V shed 1 base and J 6 bases; nucleotides not matched to a gene: 4. The germline CDR1 and CDR2 sequences are SGHRS and YFSETQ. The CDR3 spans 13 residues. CDR3 sequence reads: CASSLKQGLEQYV. CDR3 DNA sequence: TGCGCCAGCAGCTTGAAACAGGGGCTCGAGCAGTACGTC.

This rearrangement joins TRBV20-1 to TRBJ1-6, with D hard to call. Germline loops: CDR1 DFQATT, CDR2 SNEGSKA (reference sequence). The CDR3 covers 15 residues. Trimming pared 3 bases from V and 4 bases from J, leaving 13 bases between. The CDR3 sequence: CSASPDGRYNSPLHF. In DNA, the CDR3 is TGCAGTGCTAGCCCGGACGGCCGATATAATTCACCCCTCCACTTT.

V gene TRBV2 combines with J gene TRBJ2-7; D is unresolved. CDR1 SNHLY and CDR2 FYNNEI come from the germline V gene. The ends were cut back, 7 bases at V and 4 bases at J, with 8 bases in the middle. CDR3 length equals 11 residues. The CDR3, as DNA: TGTGCCAGCACCGAAAAGTACGAGCAGTACGTC. Residues: CASTEKYEQYV.

In this sample, this clonotype turned up a few times. This chain links TRBV18 with TRBJ2-7, with D uncertain. Trimming took off 3 bases at V and 0 bases at J, with 6 bases between the two ends. This CDR3 contains 13 residues. Germline CDR1 is KGHSH and CDR2 is LQKENI. The DNA for the CDR3 is TGTGCCAGCTCACCGGCGAGCTCCTACGAGCAGTACGTC. Residues: CASSPASSYEQYV.

V usage is TRBV11-2 and J usage is TRBJ1-5; D remains unclear. CDR1 and CDR2 (germline): SGHAT, FQNNGV. V gave up 0 bases and J gave up 2 bases, with 8 bases separating them. The CDR3 is 15 amino acids. Here the CDR3 DNA reads TGTGCCAGCAGCTTAGAGGGGTTGGGCAATCAGCCCCAGCATTTT. Protein sequence: CASSLEGLGNQPQHF.

This clonotype appeared many times. The CDR3 DNA reads TGTGCCAGCAGCTTAGCGGGTAGCGGGGGCTACAATGAGCAGTTCTTC. Translated, it gives CASSLAGSGGYNEQFF. V is TRBV7-2 and J is TRBJ2-1; TRBD2 agrees at 9 bases. The V gene end was trimmed by 0 bases and the J gene end by 3 bases; junction bases not matched to a gene: 3. CDR3 size: 16 residues. From germline, CDR1 is SGHTA and CDR2 FQGNSA.

The sample holds a few counts of this clonotype. The chain is built from TRBV18 and TRBJ1-5, with D maybe TRBD1 (5 bases). Germline loops: CDR1 KGHSH, CDR2 LQKENI. Trimming removed 6 bases from V and 3 bases from J, with 18 bases in between. The CDR3 covers 16 residues. The CDR3: CASSQNGQGHNQPQHF. CDR3 DNA sequence: TGTGCCAGCTCCCAGAACGGGCAGGGCCACAATCAGCCCCAGCATTTT.

The chain uses TRBV7-2 and TRBJ1-5; no clear D gene. The germline V gene encodes CDR1 SGHTA and CDR2 FQGNSA. V dropped 4 bases and J dropped 3 bases, with 7 bases sitting between them. The CDR3 extends over 13 amino acids. The CDR3 sequence: CASSSDFNQPQHF. The CDR3 region has the DNA TGTGCCAGCAGCTCGGACTTCAATCAGCCCCAGCATTTT.

This chain connects TRBV3-1 to TRBJ1-6; D is unclear. V was pared by 4 bases and J by 14 bases, with 12 bases between. CDR3 length: 12 residues. CDR1 and CDR2 from the germline V gene are LGHDT and YNNKEL (reference sequence). CDR3 nucleotides: TGTGCCAGCAGCCTAGGCCAGACGACCCTCCACTTT. Its protein product is CASSLGQTTLHF.

V and J are TRBV5-1 and TRBJ2-5, with 11 positions matching TRBD2. Germline-derived CDR1 and CDR2 are SGHRS and YFSETQ. V lost 5 bases, J lost 2 bases, and 5 bases stayed unmatched. The CDR3 contains 15 residues. CDR3 coding DNA: TGCGCCAGCAGTACCCTAGCGGGGGGTCAAGAGACCCAGTACTTC. It codes for CASSTLAGGQETQYF.

Only a few counts were recorded for this clonotype. The chain carries TRBV4-3 and TRBJ2-3; D might be TRBD2 (5 bases). Trimming removed 0 bases at V and 9 bases at J, with 10 bases between. CDR3 length: 13 amino acids. Germline V gene lookup returns CDR1 LGHNA and CDR2 YSLEER. The DNA for the CDR3 is TGCGCCAGCAGCCAAGAGTATAGCGTAACGCAGTATTTT. As protein: CASSQEYSVTQYF.

The CDR3 DNA is TGCGCCAGCAGCTTGGCCGTGCGGGGGAGCACAGATACGCAGTATTTT. Encoded protein: CASSLAVRGSTDTQYF. The chain combines TRBV5-1 with TRBJ2-3; 7 bases are shared with TRBD2. The junction had 4 bases not matched to a gene; V was cut back by 0 bases and J by 0 bases. The CDR3 has 16 amino acids. Germline V CDR1 and CDR2: SGHRS, YFSETQ. Together with reference TRBV5-1 and TRBJ2-3, the CDR3 gives the full variable domain: KAGVTQTPRYLIKTRGQQVTLSCSPISGHRSVSWYQQTPGQGLQFLFEYFSETQRNKGNFPGRFSGRQFSNSRSEMNVSTLELGDSALYLCASSLAVRGSTDTQYFGPGTRLTVL.

This clonotype was detected a few times. The chain is built from TRBV5-1 and TRBJ1-2; D may be TRBD1 (5 bases). V lost 0 bases, J lost 6 bases, and 12 bases lay in between. The CDR3 sequence is 14 residues long. Germline V gene data show CDR1 as SGHRS and CDR2 as YFSETQ. As DNA, the CDR3 is TGCGCCAGCAGCTTGGCGGGGCCCTCCGATGGCTACACCTTC. This gives the protein CASSLAGPSDGYTF.

This clonotype was found a few times. V and J are TRBV20-1 and TRBJ2-2; D is perhaps TRBD1 or TRBD2 (5 bases each). The V and J ends lost 0 bases and 6 bases respectively, with 17 bases between them. This CDR3 is 16 amino acids long. From germline, CDR1 is DFQATT and CDR2 SNEGSKA (reference sequence). CDR3 amino acids: CSARDRGREWSGELFF. CDR3 nucleotides: TGCAGTGCTAGAGATCGGGGCAGGGAGTGGTCCGGGGAGCTGTTTTTT.